This entry describes one T cell receptor beta chain. V lost 6 bases and J lost 3, with 9 bases in between. CDR1 and CDR2 (germline): SGHTA, FQGNSA. This CDR3 has 13 residues. Sequencing was performed with immunoSEQ multiplex PCR; in TCRdb, only in-frame clones are kept and a portion is missing. The sample carries 45,000 to 60,000 clones, about 88% recorded once. The data belong to a study of blood T cell repertoires in COVID-19. The receptor comes from a man between 60 and 75 years old with acute or convalescent COVID-19. The chain carries TRBV7-2 and TRBJ1-3; D may be TRBD1 (6 bases). The sequencing input was peripheral blood. CDR3 amino acids: CASRPDSGNTIYF. The CDR3 nucleotides read TGTGCCAGCAGACCGGACAGTGGAAACACCATATATTTT.